Listed below are T cell receptor beta chains from one sample, sequenced in a study of T cells in Graves' hyperthyroidism and ophthalmopathy. MiXCR was run by TCRdb on the multiplex PCR reads, yielding one entry per CDR3 protein. Of some 720,000 distinct CDR3 sequences listed, 16% were seen once; the top ten hold around 7.7%. The sample consisted of blood. The receptors shown here come from a man aged 18 to 30 with Graves' hyperthyroidism. Each CDR3 is given with its conserved first and last residue. Not all rows give a size; the values are once, few, many and, for expanded clones, a class.

CDR3aa: CASTWPDSYEQYF; v_gene: TRBV7-2; j_gene: TRBJ2-7; abundance: many
CDR3aa: CASSERDRDSYGYTF; v_gene: TRBV6-1; j_gene: TRBJ1-2; abundance: few
CDR3aa: CASSAGTANTGELFF; v_gene: TRBV2; j_gene: TRBJ2-2; abundance: NA
CDR3aa: CASEKGAPEAFF; v_gene: TRBV28; j_gene: TRBJ1-1; abundance: many
CDR3aa: CASSPDRIGGETQYF; v_gene: TRBV12-3/TRBV12-4; j_gene: TRBJ2-5; abundance: NA
CDR3aa: CATSTGRFAYEQYF; v_gene: TRBV15; j_gene: TRBJ2-7; abundance: many
CDR3aa: CASSVDPPAGGGNEQFF; v_gene: TRBV9; j_gene: TRBJ2-1; abundance: NA
CDR3aa: CASSAGQGEDTQYF; v_gene: TRBV12-3/TRBV12-4; j_gene: TRBJ2-3; abundance: many
CDR3aa: CASSRLRTSGSYEQYF; v_gene: TRBV3-1; j_gene: TRBJ2-7; abundance: many
CDR3aa: CASSKMDGETQETQYF; v_gene: TRBV28; j_gene: TRBJ2-5; abundance: few
CDR3aa: CASSFFTQREGDEQFF; v_gene: TRBV11-2; j_gene: TRBJ2-1; abundance: many
CDR3aa: CASSHERGSLTSQRNEQFF; v_gene: TRBV28; j_gene: TRBJ2-1; abundance: many
CDR3aa: CASSGPNQPQHF; v_gene: TRBV2; j_gene: TRBJ1-5; abundance: many
CDR3aa: CASSFVSGGESHTEAFF; v_gene: TRBV12-3/TRBV12-4; j_gene: TRBJ1-1; abundance: many
CDR3aa: CSVGGASSYNEQFF; v_gene: TRBV20-1; j_gene: TRBJ2-1; abundance: NA
CDR3aa: CASSAGRRGTDTQYF; v_gene: TRBV28; j_gene: TRBJ2-3; abundance: few
CDR3aa: CSARGGAGGKLFF; v_gene: TRBV20-1; j_gene: TRBJ1-4; abundance: NA
CDR3aa: CASSARTSGTFYEQYF; v_gene: TRBV28; j_gene: TRBJ2-7; abundance: NA
CDR3aa: CASSLGDSSPRGTEAFF; v_gene: TRBV5-1; j_gene: TRBJ1-1; abundance: NA
CDR3aa: CASRGTYEQYF; v_gene: TRBV7-9; j_gene: TRBJ2-7; abundance: many
CDR3aa: CASSIRAWAPNTEAFF; v_gene: TRBV19; j_gene: TRBJ1-1; abundance: NA
CDR3aa: CASSHSGFETDTQYF; v_gene: TRBV12-3/TRBV12-4; j_gene: TRBJ2-3; abundance: many
CDR3aa: CASHWGGRSDTQYF; v_gene: TRBV2; j_gene: TRBJ2-3; abundance: few
CDR3aa: CASSLEGLQFF; v_gene: TRBV28; j_gene: TRBJ2-1; abundance: NA
CDR3aa: CSVVDQQGTQYF; v_gene: TRBV29-1; j_gene: TRBJ2-5; abundance: NA